This passage covers 28 T cell receptor beta chains from one sample sequenced in a study of shared clonotypes between healthy human individuals. Only in-frame clones appear in the TCRdb table, and some are missing; sequencing was by immunoSEQ multiplex PCR. The profile shows around 990,000 clones, approximately 77% of them singletons. Material: memory CD4+ T cells from PBMCs. Subset denoted: CD45RA-negative fraction. The receptor set was obtained from a man aged 18 to 30 in good health. Some clones in this sample may be carry-over from other donors' samples.

The gene calls are TRBV19 and TRBJ1-5; D is unresolved. Germline assignment: CDR1 LNHDA and CDR2 SQIVND (reference sequence). The CDR3 runs to 13 residues. V gave up 7 bases and J gave up 0 bases, with 7 bases separating them. CDR3 protein: CASKGLSNQPQHF. DNA for the CDR3: TGTGCCAGTAAAGGACTTAGCAATCAGCCCCAGCATTTT.

The chain links TRBV6-1 to TRBJ1-5; 11 bases agree with TRBD1. The CDR3 contains 15 residues. J was trimmed by 7 bases and V by 6 bases; bases with no gene match: 8. The germline V gene has CDR1 MNHNS and CDR2 SASEGT. The CDR3 DNA reads as TGTGCCAGCAGCGGACAGGGGGCGATCGGCCAGCCCCAGCATTTT. Translating gives CASSGQGAIGQPQHF.

On this clone itself: Germline and junction disagree at one end, which may indicate a read error. The chain recombines TRBV7-2 with TRBJ2-7, with D uncertain. The germline CDR1 and CDR2 sequences are SGHTA and FQGNSA. The CDR3 spans 13 residues. The DNA for the CDR3 is TGTGCCAGCAGCTTAGAATACGCCGGGTCTAAATTTTTC. Translating it yields CASSLEYAGSKFF. The whole variable domain, remainder taken from reference TRBV7-2 and TRBJ2-7, is GAGVSQSPSNKVTEKGKDVELRCDPISGHTALYWYRQSLGQGLEFLIYFQGNSAPDKSGLPSDRFSAERTGGSVSTLTIQRTQQEDSAVYLCASSLEYAGSKFFGPGTRLTVT.

This chain joins TRBV5-1 and TRBJ2-4; no reliable D call. The CDR3 has 14 residues. The germline CDR1 and CDR2 sequences are SGHRS and YFSETQ. The germline V and J ends were trimmed by 0 bases and 2 bases, with 6 bases remaining between them. CDR3 loop: CASSLDGTKNIQYF. The CDR3 region has the DNA TGCGCCAGCAGCTTGGATGGGACCAAAAACATTCAGTACTTC. The complete variable domain, with remaining parts taken from reference TRBV5-1 and TRBJ2-4, reads KAGVTQTPRYLIKTRGQQVTLSCSPISGHRSVSWYQQTPGQGLQFLFEYFSETQRNKGNFPGRFSGRQFSNSRSEMNVSTLELGDSALYLCASSLDGTKNIQYFGAGTRLSVL.

The chain carries TRBV10-1 and TRBJ2-2; a weak D match, TRBD1 (6 bases). The CDR3 has 18 residues. Germline V CDR1 and CDR2: WNHNN, SYGVQD (reference sequence). V gave up 5 bases and J gave up 3 bases, with 22 bases separating them. DNA of the CDR3: TGCGCCAGCAGTTGTTGGAGTGCTGAACAGGGCCACACCGGGGAGCTGTTTTTT. Translated, it gives CASSCWSAEQGHTGELFF.

The count of this clone is one. The chain employs TRBV5-1 and TRBJ1-3; D remains ambiguous. Trimming took 0 bases from V and 0 from J, leaving 7 bases between them. Germline lookup yields CDR1 SGHRS and CDR2 YFSETQ. The length of the CDR3 is 15 residues. The CDR3 here is CASSLAASSGNTIYF. The CDR3 DNA reads as TGCGCCAGCAGCTTGGCCGCCAGCTCTGGAAACACCATATATTTT.

The J gene is TRBJ1-4, the V gene TRBV25-1; D gene uncertain. V dropped 2 bases and J dropped 8 bases, with 12 bases sitting between them. Germline-derived CDR1 and CDR2 are MGHDK and SYGVNS. The length of the CDR3 is 14 residues. CDR3 residues: CASSELNQAEKLFF. The CDR3 DNA sequence: TGTGCCAGCAGTGAACTGAACCAGGCGGAAAAACTGTTTTTT.

This clone was seen once. The rearrangement joins TRBV19 to TRBJ2-7, with TRBD2 identical over 13 bases. CDR3 length equals 14 residues. The V segment lost 10 bases and the J segment 4 bases; nucleotides outside the gene matches: 7. Germline V lookup: CDR1 LNHDA, CDR2 SQIVND (reference sequence). The CDR3 sequence: CATRTSGRTYEQYF. The CDR3 DNA follows: TGTGCCACCCGGACTAGCGGGAGAACGTACGAGCAGTACTTC. The full variable domain, its missing parts supplied by reference TRBV19 and TRBJ2-7, is DGGITQSPKYLFRKEGQNVTLSCEQNLNHDAMYWYRQDPGQGLRLIYYSQIVNDFQKGDIAEGYSVSREKKESFPLTVTSAQKNPTAFYLCATRTSGRTYEQYFGPGTRLTVT.

This sequence joins TRBV11-2 and TRBJ2-7, with 13 bases lining up with TRBD2. The CDR3 sequence is 18 residues long. Germline CDR1 is SGHAT and CDR2 is FQNNGV. V lost 3 bases to trimming and J lost 4 bases; unmatched junction nucleotides: 12. CDR3 nucleotides: TGTGCCAGCAGCTTTGACGGGACTAGCGGGATTGTACGATACGAGCAGTACTTC. This codes for CASSFDGTSGIVRYEQYF.

The chain links TRBV7-2 to TRBJ2-1, with 11 positions matching TRBD2. Germline V gene sequence: CDR1 SGHTA, CDR2 FQGNSA. Losses at the gene ends were 4 bases for V and 5 bases for J; bases not matched to a gene: 4. The CDR3 sequence is 15 residues long. The CDR3 nucleotides read TGTGCCAGCAGCTCGACTAGCGGGGCTCACAATGAGCAGTTCTTC. It codes for CASSSTSGAHNEQFF.

The CDR3 DNA is TGTGCCAGCAGCCCTGGGGGGGGCAGAGGCTCCTACGAGCAGTACTTC. Encoded protein: CASSPGGGRGSYEQYF. The chain has TRBV7-9 and TRBJ2-7; possible D gene TRBD2, 7 bases. Trimming removed 5 bases at V and 0 bases at J, with 17 bases between. The length of the CDR3 is 16 residues. CDR1 is SEHNR, CDR2 FQNEAQ, per germline (reference sequence).

This clone occurred a few times. J is TRBJ2-5 and V is TRBV2; tentatively, D is TRBD1 (6 bases). Germline loops: CDR1 SNHLY, CDR2 FYNNEI. CDR3 length: 12 residues. Between the trimmed V and J ends, which lost 6 bases and 10 bases, there was a span of 15 bases. The CDR3: CASSPRGRDQYF. Here the CDR3 DNA reads TGTGCCAGCAGCCCCAGGGGCCGCGACCAGTACTTC.

The table lists this clone with a few counts. The rearrangement joins TRBV5-5 to TRBJ1-6; D perhaps matches TRBD1 (5 bases). Trimming pared 4 bases from V and 5 bases from J, leaving 10 bases between. The CDR3 sequence is 14 residues long. Germline V gives CDR1 SGHKS, CDR2 YYEKEE (reference sequence). CDR3 in amino acids: CASSPMGDNSPLHF. DNA of the CDR3: TGTGCCAGCAGCCCGATGGGGGATAATTCACCCCTCCACTTT.

The chain employs TRBV27 and TRBJ2-1; 7 nucleotides align to TRBD2. CDR3 length: 16 residues. Germline V gene sequence: CDR1 MNHEY, CDR2 SMNVEV (reference sequence). V was pared by 0 bases and J by 0 bases, with 2 bases of the junction left unmatched. CDR3 sequence (DNA): TGTGCCAGCAGTTTATCACTAGCGCTCTCCTACAATGAGCAGTTCTTC. Protein product: CASSLSLALSYNEQFF.

There are a few counts of this clone. The sample carries other DNA sequences with the same CDR3. The chain employs TRBV28 and TRBJ1-1; 8 positions match TRBD1. CDR1 is MDHEN and CDR2 is SYDVKM in the germline V gene. Trimming removed 5 bases from V and 1 base from J; junction bases left unmatched: 9. There are 16 residues in the CDR3. The CDR3 bases are TGTGCCAGCAGTCTCATTCCCGGGACAGGGAACACTGAAGCTTTCTTT. Translating it yields CASSLIPGTGNTEAFF.

CDR3 residues: CAISGSGVSEAFF. For the CDR3, the DNA is TGTGCCATCAGTGGGAGTGGGGTATCTGAAGCTTTCTTT. V is TRBV10-3 and J is TRBJ1-1; D is undetermined. This CDR3 is built from 13 residues. Germline V CDR1 and CDR2: ENHRY, SYGVKD. Between the trimmed V and J ends, which lost 4 bases and 6 bases, there was a span of 12 bases.

This clone has just one count. This chain uses TRBV18 with TRBJ2-3, with unresolved D. V dropped 0 bases and J dropped 4 bases, with 8 bases sitting between them. The CDR3 is made up of 14 amino acids. The V gene's germline CDR1 is KGHSH and CDR2 LQKENI. The CDR3 nucleotides are TGTGCCAGCTCACCACCGGGATCTCCAGATACGCAGTATTTT. Translation gives CASSPPGSPDTQYF.

The rearrangement joins TRBV28 to TRBJ2-5; 7 nucleotides line up with TRBD1. The length of the CDR3 is 14 residues. Germline V gene lookup returns CDR1 MDHEN and CDR2 SYDVKM. V was pared by 10 bases and J by 5 bases, with 13 bases of the junction left unmatched. The CDR3, as DNA: TGTGCCACTACGGGGACAGCTAATGGGGAGACCCAGTACTTC. Protein: CATTGTANGETQYF. Variable domain in full (rest from reference TRBV28 and TRBJ2-5): DVKVTQSSRYLVKRTGEKVFLECVQDMDHENMFWYRQDPGLGLRLIYFSYDVKMKEKGDIPEGYSVSREKKERFSLILESASTNQTSMYLCATTGTANGETQYFGPGTRLLVL.

The CDR3 bases are TGCGCCAGCAGCCAGGGAAGGGACAGCGTCTACGAGCAGTACTTC. Residues: CASSQGRDSVYEQYF. V usage is TRBV4-3 and J usage is TRBJ2-7, with 7 bases fitting TRBD1. Losses at the gene ends were 3 bases for V and 3 bases for J; bases not matched to a gene: 8. This CDR3 is 15 amino acids long. CDR1 and CDR2 from the germline V gene are LGHNA and YSLEER.

DNA of the CDR3: TGCGCCAGCAGCTTACAGGACAGAAACACCATATATTTT. Translation gives CASSLQDRNTIYF. The genes are TRBV5-1 and TRBJ1-3, with a possible D match to TRBD1 (5 bases). This CDR3 has 13 amino acids. The V end lost 2 bases, the J end lost 5 bases, and 8 bases lay between the germline ends. Looked up from germline, CDR1 is SGHRS and CDR2 is YFSETQ.

The gene calls are TRBV11-2 and TRBJ2-4; D is possibly TRBD1 (6 bases). The CDR3 extends over 14 amino acids. V gave up 1 base and J gave up 6 bases, with 10 bases separating them. CDR1 and CDR2 from the germline V gene are SGHAT and FQNNGV. The CDR3 DNA is TGTGCCAGCAGCTTAGCAGGGGTGGGAAACATTCAGTACTTC. This gives the protein CASSLAGVGNIQYF.

The CDR3 is CASSRETGTGGTEAFF. In nucleotides, the CDR3 is TGCGCCAGCAGCCGAGAGACCGGGACAGGGGGCACTGAAGCTTTCTTT. This chain links TRBV4-1 with TRBJ1-1; 11 bases agree with TRBD1. Germline CDR1 MGHRA, CDR2 YSYEKL. The CDR3 is made up of 16 amino acids. The V segment lost 4 bases and the J segment 4 bases; nucleotides outside the gene matches: 8.

The chain recombines TRBV5-4 with TRBJ2-7, with 11 bases lining up with TRBD1. This CDR3 is built from 16 residues. CDR1 and CDR2 (germline): SGHNT, YYREEE (reference sequence). Trimming removed 3 bases from V and 9 bases from J; junction bases left unmatched: 14. In nucleotides, the CDR3 is TGTGCCAGCAGCTACGGACAGGGGGCGATCCTACGAGGGCAGTACTTC. It translates to CASSYGQGAILRGQYF.

The chain is built from TRBV9 and TRBJ2-3; 7 bases are shared with TRBD1. The germline CDR1 and CDR2 sequences are SGDLS and YYNGEE. The CDR3 has 14 amino acids. V lost 3 bases, J lost 4 bases, and 5 bases stayed unmatched. CDR3 amino acids: CASSATGAADTQYF. CDR3 coding DNA: TGTGCCAGCAGCGCAACAGGGGCCGCAGATACGCAGTATTTT.

The V call is TRBV10-3, the J call TRBJ1-2; 8 nucleotides match TRBD1. V was clipped by 4 bases and J by 5 bases; unmatched bases: 3. The CDR3 contains 13 residues. Per the germline V gene, CDR1 is ENHRY and CDR2 is SYGVKD. CDR3 sequence reads: CAISVDRGYGYTF. The CDR3, as DNA: TGTGCCATCAGTGTCGACAGGGGATATGGCTACACCTTC.

The chain carries TRBV11-3 and TRBJ2-2, with 10 bases aligning to TRBD2. The CDR3 is 17 residues long. CDR1 and CDR2 from the germline V gene are SGHNT and YENEEA. J was trimmed by 1 base and V by 3 bases; bases with no gene match: 5. This CDR3 is CASSLLSGRWNTGELFF. CDR3 coding DNA: TGTGCCAGCAGCTTGCTTAGCGGGAGGTGGAACACCGGGGAGCTGTTTTTT.

Of note for this clone: Additional DNA sequences in this sample encode the identical CDR3. The chain uses TRBV6-1 and TRBJ1-5, with D perhaps TRBD1 (5 bases). Per germline, CDR1 MNHNS and CDR2 SASEGT. Trimming shortened V by 1 base and J by 7 bases, and 8 bases separated the two germline ends. This CDR3 spans 13 amino acids. CDR3 amino acids: CASSEGDRQPQHF. CDR3 DNA: TGTGCCAGCAGTGAAGGGGACCGACAGCCCCAGCATTTT.

The chain recombines TRBV18 with TRBJ2-7, with D possibly matching TRBD1 (5 bases). Trimming cost V 3 bases and J 0 bases, with 21 bases left between them. This CDR3 contains 18 residues. Germline values: CDR1 KGHSH, CDR2 LQKENI. CDR3 region: CASSPRQIESELSYEQYF. The CDR3, as DNA: TGTGCCAGCTCACCGCGACAGATTGAGTCTGAGCTCTCCTACGAGCAGTACTTC.